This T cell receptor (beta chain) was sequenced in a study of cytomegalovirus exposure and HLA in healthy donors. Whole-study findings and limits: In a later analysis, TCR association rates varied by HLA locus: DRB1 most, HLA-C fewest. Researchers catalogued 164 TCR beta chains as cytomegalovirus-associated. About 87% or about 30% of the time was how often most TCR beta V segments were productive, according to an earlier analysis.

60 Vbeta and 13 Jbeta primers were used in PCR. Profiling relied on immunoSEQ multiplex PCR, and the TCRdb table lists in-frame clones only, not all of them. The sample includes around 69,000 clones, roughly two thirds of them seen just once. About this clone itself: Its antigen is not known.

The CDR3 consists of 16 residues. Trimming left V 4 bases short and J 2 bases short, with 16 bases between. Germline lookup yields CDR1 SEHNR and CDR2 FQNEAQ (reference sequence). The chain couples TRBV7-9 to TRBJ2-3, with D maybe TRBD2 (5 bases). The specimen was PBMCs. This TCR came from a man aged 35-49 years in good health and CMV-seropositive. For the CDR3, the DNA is TGTGCCAGCAGCTATGGGGAGCTACTCGTCACAGATACGCAGTATTTT. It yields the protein CASSYGELLVTDTQYF.